This T cell receptor (beta chain) was obtained from a study of shared clonotypes between healthy human individuals. For sorted subsets, approximately 0.2 ug DNA per replicate equaled 30,000 or so T cell genomes. The assay was immunoSEQ multiplex PCR, and TCRdb's table has in-frame clones only and misses some. Of millions of clones in the sample, roughly 92% were seen once. The CDR3 is 14 amino acids. The V gene's germline CDR1 is MNHNY and CDR2 SVGAGI (reference sequence). Between the trimmed V and J ends, which lost 9 bases and 1 base, there was a span of 16 bases. Researchers partitioned CD4+ cells into CD45RA+ naive and CD45RA-negative memory subsets.

The chain links TRBV6-6 to TRBJ2-7; unclear D gene. Specimen: naive CD4+ T cells sorted from blood. As to subset: CD45RA+ positively selected. The receptor was derived from a man younger than 30 in good health. Here the CDR3 reads CASLDPAYSYEQYF. The CDR3 DNA follows: TGTGCCAGTCTAGATCCAGCGTATTCCTACGAGCAGTACTTC.